The T cell receptor (beta chain) under discussion was sequenced for a study of immune cell composition in non-small cell lung cancer. Turning to the study itself: Most cases were lung adenocarcinoma or squamous cell carcinoma.

CDR1 is MNHEY, CDR2 SVGAGI, per germline. This CDR3 region has 14 residues. V lost 5 bases, J lost 1 base, and 3 bases stayed unmatched. TCRdb's copy holds only in-frame clones and misses some; the assay was immunoSEQ multiplex PCR. The profile shows about 7,800 clones, around 78% of them singletons. In the case of this clone: Its antigen remains unidentified.

General observations from the study: Clones >0.5% enriched in tumour were rarer in adenocarcinoma (around 33%) than squamous (roughly 80%).

Material for sequencing was lung tumor tissue. This chain joins TRBV6-5 and TRBJ1-2; 8 positions agree with TRBD1. This receptor was taken from a human donor with non-small cell lung cancer. CDR3 residues: CASSQGANNYGYTF. The CDR3 DNA reads as TGTGCCAGCAGTCAGGGGGCGAATAACTATGGCTACACCTTC.